The 18 T cell receptor beta chains below all came from one sample that was sequenced in a study of T-cell reconstitution after alpha-beta-depleted transplantation in children. This sample's TCRbeta library carried unique molecular identifier barcodes. TCRdb called the PCR reads again in MiXCR, with one record for every CDR3 protein. Found here are around 70,000 distinct CDR3 sequences, about a tenth of them singletons; the top ten hold about 13%. The sequences come from PBMCs, collected before TCRalphabeta/CD19-depleted stem cell transplant. The receptors derive from a boy aged 10-17 years with acute myeloid leukemia, due to receive a stem cell transplant.

The table lists this clonotype with many counts. The genes are TRBV24-1 and TRBJ2-2; TRBD2 matches 10 bases. Germline V gene lookup returns CDR1 KGHDR and CDR2 SFDVKD. The V segment lost 3 bases and the J segment 4 bases; nucleotides outside the gene matches: 7. The CDR3 is 17 amino acids. This CDR3 is CATSDILTSGITGELFF. The CDR3 coding sequence is TGTGCCACCAGTGATATCCTAACTAGCGGGATCACCGGGGAGCTGTTTTTT.

This clonotype appeared many times. The chain is built from TRBV10-1 and TRBJ1-6; D call uncertain. Deletions cut 0 bases from V and 8 bases from J, with 17 bases between. CDR1 is WNHNN, CDR2 SYGVQD, per germline (reference sequence). The CDR3 runs 17 residues. The CDR3 reads CASSESKGGWTDSPLHF. CDR3 coding DNA: TGCGCCAGCAGTGAGTCGAAGGGTGGCTGGACTGATTCACCCCTCCACTTT.

This clonotype was seen repeatedly, ten times or more. The chain combines TRBV11-2 with TRBJ1-2; a possible D gene is TRBD1 (6 bases). The CDR3 spans 13 residues. Germline-derived CDR1 and CDR2 are SGHAT and FQNNGV. V was trimmed by 6 bases and J by 7 bases, leaving 15 bases between them. CDR3 nucleotides: TGTGCCAGCAGGAAGACAGGTCCCGGTGGCTACACCTTC. This translates into CASRKTGPGGYTF.

This clonotype was found many times. This chain uses TRBV29-1 with TRBJ2-1; 9 bases match TRBD2. The CDR3 spans 14 residues. The germline gives CDR1 SQVTM, CDR2 ANQGSEA. The V and J ends lost 7 bases and 8 bases, in that order; junction bases with no gene match: 12. Written as DNA, the CDR3 is TGCAGCGCCGGGGCGGGACTAGCCGTCGATGAGCAGTTCTTC. This gives the protein CSAGAGLAVDEQFF.

The CDR3 coding sequence is TGTGCCAGCAGTTTCCCTACCCGGGACCTAAATGAAAAACTGTTTTTT. Translated, it gives CASSFPTRDLNEKLFF. This chain links TRBV27 with TRBJ1-4, with D tentatively TRBD1 (5 bases). V dropped 3 bases and J dropped 5 bases, with 16 bases sitting between them. CDR1 is MNHEY, CDR2 SMNVEV, per germline (reference sequence). The CDR3 consists of 16 residues.

This clonotype was seen at least ten times. J is TRBJ1-1 and V is TRBV29-1; no definite D call. V gave up 1 base and J gave up 5 bases, with 8 bases separating them. The length of the CDR3 is 12 residues. Germline CDR1 SQVTM, CDR2 ANQGSEA. CDR3 sequence: CSVEARDTEAFF. The CDR3 nucleotides are TGCAGCGTTGAAGCTCGGGATACTGAAGCTTTCTTT.

This clonotype was seen more than once but under ten times. The chain uses TRBV20-1 and TRBJ1-6, with D possibly being TRBD1 (5 bases). V was cut by 6 bases and J by 7 bases, with 16 bases left in between. This CDR3 spans 14 amino acids. The germline gives CDR1 DFQATT, CDR2 SNEGSKA (reference sequence). The CDR3 bases are TGCAGTGCCGACAGTTCCTCGGGGAATTCACCCCTCCACTTT. This codes for CSADSSSGNSPLHF.

This clonotype was counted many times. This rearrangement joins TRBV7-2 to TRBJ2-2, with D possibly TRBD2 on 7 matching bases. This CDR3 spans 17 amino acids. The germline V gene has CDR1 SGHTA and CDR2 FQGNSA. Trimming left V 3 bases short and J 5 bases short, with 19 bases between. The CDR3 nucleotides are TGTGCCAGCAGCTTGGCGGGACCGGGGGGCAGGACCGGGGAGCTGTTTTTT. Protein sequence: CASSLAGPGGRTGELFF.

This clonotype was picked up many times. The chain is built from TRBV6-5 and TRBJ1-5; D possibly corresponds to TRBD1 (5 bases). V gave up 5 bases and J gave up 0 bases, with 14 bases separating them. CDR1 and CDR2 (germline): MNHEY, SVGAGI. This CDR3 spans 16 amino acids. CDR3 nucleotide sequence: TGTGCCAGCAGTCGGGGGGGGAGGGATAGCAATCAGCCCCAGCATTTT. Encoded protein: CASSRGGRDSNQPQHF.

This clonotype has only a few counts. CDR3 sequence reads: CASSFLSVGVGWETQYF. Here the CDR3 DNA reads TGTGCCAGCAGTTTTTTGAGTGTCGGGGTTGGATGGGAGACCCAGTACTTC. The chain recombines TRBV12-3 or TRBV12-4 with TRBJ2-5, with D maybe TRBD2 (5 bases). The CDR3 is 17 residues long. V lost 3 bases to trimming and J lost 5 bases, with 22 bases between them.

In this sample, this clonotype turned up many times. The rearrangement uses TRBV7-6 and TRBJ2-3; TRBD2 matches at 7 bases. The V and J ends lost 5 bases and 1 base, in that order; junction bases with no gene match: 9. This CDR3 has 16 residues. Germline V CDR1 and CDR2: SGHVS, FNYEAQ. The CDR3: CASSHSSGPGTDTQYF. The CDR3 nucleotides are TGTGCCAGCAGCCACTCTAGCGGACCCGGCACAGATACGCAGTATTTT.

This clonotype was counted at least ten times. This rearrangement joins TRBV6-5 to TRBJ2-1; D might be TRBD2 (7 bases). The CDR3 is 11 residues long. CDR1 and CDR2 (germline): MNHEY, SVGAGI. V was shortened by 10 bases and J by 6 bases, with 10 bases between the two germline ends. CDR3 nucleotides: TGTGCCATAGGGGGGGGCAATGAGCAGTTCTTC. It encodes CAIGGGNEQFF.

This clonotype was counted ten times or more. J is TRBJ2-2 and V is TRBV4-2; 9 bases are a match to TRBD2. The CDR3 runs to 20 residues. CDR1 and CDR2 (germline): LGHNA, YNFKEQ. The ends lost 1 base at V and 0 bases at J; junction bases unmatched: 12. Here the CDR3 reads CASSQGVGVAGVANTGELFF. The CDR3 DNA sequence: TGTGCCAGCAGCCAAGGAGTCGGGGTAGCGGGGGTCGCGAACACCGGGGAGCTGTTTTTT.

This clonotype was recorded many times. The V call is TRBV20-1, the J call TRBJ2-4; the D is unclear. Germline V gives CDR1 DFQATT, CDR2 SNEGSKA (reference sequence). CDR3 length: 15 residues. Trimming cost V 5 bases and J 9 bases, with 23 bases left between them. The CDR3 region has the DNA TGCAGTGCTCCAGCACGTGGCAACCCTCTGGGCATTCAGTACTTC. Amino acids: CSAPARGNPLGIQYF.

This clonotype was seen many times. CDR3 bases: TGTGCCAGCAGTGGTAATTCACCCCTCCACTTT. It yields the protein CASSGNSPLHF. V is TRBV2 and J is TRBJ1-6; D unresolved. The germline gives CDR1 SNHLY, CDR2 FYNNEI. The CDR3 is 11 amino acids. V lost 4 bases, J lost 6 bases, and 1 base lay in between.

This clonotype has ten or more counts. J is TRBJ2-1 and V is TRBV20-1, with D maybe TRBD2 (6 bases). Deletions cut 6 bases from V and 5 bases from J, with 20 bases between. There are 15 residues in the CDR3. Germline CDR1 DFQATT, CDR2 SNEGSKA (reference sequence). CDR3 loop: CSAEIGTDTNNEQFF. CDR3 nucleotide sequence: TGCAGTGCGGAAATCGGGACTGATACCAACAATGAGCAGTTCTTC.

In this sample, this clonotype turned up many times. The chain's CDR3 is CSARGRPDTQYF. The CDR3 bases are TGCAGTGCTAGGGGCCGCCCAGATACGCAGTATTTT. The chain is built from TRBV20-1 and TRBJ2-3; the D is unclear. V was pared by 3 bases and J by 4 bases, with 8 bases between. Germline assignment: CDR1 DFQATT and CDR2 SNEGSKA (reference sequence). CDR3 length: 12 amino acids.

This clonotype showed up many times. The V gene is TRBV5-1, the J gene TRBJ2-5; 8 bases are shared with TRBD1. Germline CDR1 SGHRS, CDR2 YFSETQ. The V gene end was trimmed by 4 bases and the J gene end by 0 bases; junction bases not matched to a gene: 5. The CDR3 spans 15 residues. The CDR3 region has the DNA TGCGCCAGCAGCCCCACGACAGGGGACCAAGAGACCCAGTACTTC. Its protein product is CASSPTTGDQETQYF.